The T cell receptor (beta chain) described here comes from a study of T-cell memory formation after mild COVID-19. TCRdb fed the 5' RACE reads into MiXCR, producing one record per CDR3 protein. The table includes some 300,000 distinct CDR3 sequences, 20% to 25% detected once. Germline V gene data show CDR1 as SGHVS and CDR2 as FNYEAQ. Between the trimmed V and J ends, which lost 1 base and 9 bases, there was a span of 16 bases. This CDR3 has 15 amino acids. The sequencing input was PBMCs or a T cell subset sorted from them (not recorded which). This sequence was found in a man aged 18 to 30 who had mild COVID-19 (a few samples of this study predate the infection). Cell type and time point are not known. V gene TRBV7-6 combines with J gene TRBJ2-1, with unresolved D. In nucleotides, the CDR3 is TGTGCCAGCAGCTTAGGAACATGGCAGTCGGGTGAGCAGTTCTTC. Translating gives CASSLGTWQSGEQFF.